Listed below are T cell receptor beta chains from one sample, sequenced in a study of blood T cell repertoires in COVID-19. Using immunoSEQ multiplex PCR, the repertoire was profiled, and TCRdb retains in-frame clones only, with some absent. The data contain some 270,000 clones, roughly 88% of them singletons. Sequencing used peripheral blood. The receptor source for this set is a woman at least 80 years old with COVID-19, enrolled during active disease. Both conserved end residues are part of each CDR3. The D gene is left open where the match is weak. The size field is filled for only some rows; it gives once, few, many or a size class.

clone size,V gene,D gene,J gene,CDR3 DNA,CDR3 protein
NA,TRBV6-1,NA,TRBJ2-2,TGTGCCAGCAGTGAACCCGGGATGGGCGGGGAGCTGTTTTTT,CASSEPGMGGELFF
once,TRBV5-1,NA,TRBJ2-2,TGCGCCAGCAGCTCACTCCCGGGACAAGGAGGAAGGGACACCGGGGAGCTGTTTTTT,CASSSLPGQGGRDTGELFF
NA,TRBV5-4,TRBD2,TRBJ2-7,TGTGCCAGCAGCTTGGCGGGGCGGGGGAGCTCCTACGAGCAGTACTTC,CASSLAGRGSSYEQYF
once,TRBV9,NA,TRBJ1-1,TGTGCCAGCAGCGTAATCTCGGGGGTCACTGAAGCTTTCTTT,CASSVISGVTEAFF
NA,TRBV7-9,TRBD2,TRBJ2-5,TGTGCCAGCAGCTCCGGGGGGATGGAAGAGACCCAGTACTTC,CASSSGGMEETQYF
few,TRBV28,TRBD1,TRBJ1-6,TGTGCCAGCAGTCCAACAGGGGCAGGGAGTAATTCACCCCTCCACTTT,CASSPTGAGSNSPLHF
NA,TRBV29-1,NA,TRBJ2-5,TGCAGCGTTGAAAGGGCCAAACGGGGTCAAGAGACCCAGTACTTC,CSVERAKRGQETQYF
NA,TRBV21-1,NA,TRBJ2-5,TGTGCCAGCAGCTTCCGAACAGGGTCAGAGACCCAGTACTTC,CASSFRTGSETQYF
NA,TRBV7-9,NA,TRBJ2-1,TGTGCCAGCAGCTTAGATGCGGGGCCCCTTAATGAGCAGTTCTTC,CASSLDAGPLNEQFF
few,TRBV5-6,NA,TRBJ2-2,TGTGCCAGCAGCTTACAGAACACCGGGGAGCTGTTTTTT,CASSLQNTGELFF
NA,TRBV18,TRBD2,TRBJ2-1,TGTGCCAGCTCACCACAGGAGACTAGCGGGGGGTTTGAAGAGTTCTTC,CASSPQETSGGFEEFF
NA,TRBV28,NA,TRBJ1-3,TGTGCCAGCAGGACGGGTCAGGGGTTTGGAAACACCATATATTTT,CASRTGQGFGNTIYF
NA,TRBV5-5,NA,TRBJ1-2,TGTGCCAGCAGCTTCACCGGGACTCCGAGGGATGGCTACACCTTC,CASSFTGTPRDGYTF
few,TRBV28,NA,TRBJ2-7,TGTGCCAGCAGTTTTTACTCCTACGAGCAGTACTTC,CASSFYSYEQYF
few,TRBV5-1,TRBD1,TRBJ1-4,TGCGCCAGCAGCTCGACAGGGAGTAATGAAAAACTGTTTTTT,CASSSTGSNEKLFF
NA,TRBV7-8,NA,TRBJ2-2,TGTGCCAGCAGCAACCGGGGAGGTACCGGGGAGCTGTTTTTT,CASSNRGGTGELFF
NA,TRBV28,NA,TRBJ1-2,TGTGCCAGCAAGGAGGCGTCCGGAGCTAACTATGGCTACACCTTC,CASKEASGANYGYTF
NA,TRBV28,TRBD1,TRBJ2-7,TGTGCCAGCAGTTCAACCGGGACAGGGGTATACGAGCAGTACTTC,CASSSTGTGVYEQYF
NA,TRBV19,NA,TRBJ2-6,TGTGCCAGTAGTAGAGGTGGGGCCAACGTCCTGACTTTC,CASSRGGANVLTF
NA,TRBV7-2,NA,TRBJ1-2,TGTGCCAGCAGCTCGGAAGGGGCGGGACGGATGCACGAGTTC,CASSSEGAGRMHEF
NA,TRBV10-3,NA,TRBJ2-3,TGTGCCATCAGTGAGTCGACGGGGACAGATACGCAGTATTTT,CAISESTGTDTQYF
NA,TRBV6-5,NA,TRBJ1-5,TGTGCCAGCAGAGCTTCGGGACAACGCAATCAGCCCCAGCATTTT,CASRASGQRNQPQHF
once,TRBV7-2,TRBD1,TRBJ1-5,TGTGCCAGCAGCCAGGGGGTCGGGAATCAGCCCCAGCATTTT,CASSQGVGNQPQHF
NA,TRBV7-7,TRBD2,TRBJ2-3,TGTGCTAGCAGCTTATTTCTCGGGGGGTCAGGAGATACGCAGTATTTT,CASSLFLGGSGDTQYF